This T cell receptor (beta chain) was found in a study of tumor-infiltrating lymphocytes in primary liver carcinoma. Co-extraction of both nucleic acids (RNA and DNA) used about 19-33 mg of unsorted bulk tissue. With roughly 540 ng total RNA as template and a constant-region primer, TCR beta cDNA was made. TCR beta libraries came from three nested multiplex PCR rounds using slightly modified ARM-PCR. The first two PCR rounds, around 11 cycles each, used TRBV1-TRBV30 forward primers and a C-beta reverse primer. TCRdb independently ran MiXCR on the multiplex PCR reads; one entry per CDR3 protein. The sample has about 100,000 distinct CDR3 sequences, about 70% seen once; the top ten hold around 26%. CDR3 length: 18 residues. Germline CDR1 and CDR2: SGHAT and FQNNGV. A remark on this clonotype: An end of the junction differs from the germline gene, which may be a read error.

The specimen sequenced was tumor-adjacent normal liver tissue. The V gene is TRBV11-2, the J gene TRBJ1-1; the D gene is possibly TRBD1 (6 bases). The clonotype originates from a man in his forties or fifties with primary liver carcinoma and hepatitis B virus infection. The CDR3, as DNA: TGTGCCAGTAGCTCACCCCCCGGGTCCGTGAGGGGGAACACTGAAGCTCTCTTT. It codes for CASSSPPGSVRGNTEALF.